These T cell receptor beta chains were read from a single sample in a study of blood T cell repertoires in COVID-19. Only in-frame clones appear in the TCRdb table, and some are missing; sequencing was by immunoSEQ multiplex PCR. The sample has approximately 400,000 clones; roughly 92% are singletons. The specimen was PBMCs or T cells enriched from blood (not recorded which). Receptor source: a woman aged 40 to 50 who had been exposed to COVID-19. Both conserved end residues are part of each CDR3. Clone size is stated in some rows and not others, as once, few, many or a class when expanded.

v_call	j_call	clone_size	cdr3_aa
TRBV7-9	TRBJ1-2	once	CASSQSGGAGGYTF
TRBV6-5	TRBJ1-3	-	CASSFTNTIYF
TRBV27	TRBJ1-2	-	CASSSSPGRYGYTF
TRBV19	TRBJ1-2	-	CASSMVQGGYTF
TRBV6-1	TRBJ1-4	once	CASSEVGGWGTNEKLFF
TRBV5-4	TRBJ1-2	-	CASTLGQGAFYGYTF
TRBV12-3/TRBV12-4	TRBJ1-1	-	CASRRVQNTEAFF
TRBV18	TRBJ1-6	-	CASSLGPGSYNSPLHF
TRBV24-1	TRBJ2-5	few	CATSDRGLGGETQYF
TRBV5-1	TRBJ1-6	once	CASSSGDRNSPLHF
TRBV4-1	TRBJ1-6	-	CASSQDNRGRSPLHF
TRBV10-1	TRBJ1-2	-	CASMIPTSNYGYTF
TRBV20-1	TRBJ1-6	-	CSASTQGSSYNSPLHF
TRBV30	TRBJ1-2	-	CAWSVVLGTYGYTF
TRBV3-1/TRBV3-2	TRBJ2-3	-	CASSQWQGTDTQYF
TRBV7-9	TRBJ2-1	-	CASSPPSSYNEQFF
TRBV6-5	TRBJ2-3	-	CARTSGTCDTQYF
TRBV3-1/TRBV3-2	TRBJ1-2	-	CASSQQGDYGYTF
TRBV29-1	TRBJ1-3	-	CSVWTGGNTIYF
TRBV2	TRBJ1-2	-	CACSISGQDLGGYTF
TRBV27	TRBJ2-3	-	CASSPGLATDTQYF
TRBV5-1	TRBJ1-2	-	CASSLAGGPNYGYTF
TRBV19	TRBJ2-2	-	CATLRGLNTGELFF
TRBV24-1	TRBJ2-4	-	CATSDPLAGGPKNIQYF
TRBV18	TRBJ1-1	-	CASSSRQNTEAFF
TRBV6-5	TRBJ2-3	-	CASSSRTGGRDTQYF
TRBV11-2	TRBJ2-3	-	CASSLGPRGSRTDTQYF
TRBV6-6	TRBJ2-1	-	CASKVTSGKGLGEQFF
TRBV20-1	TRBJ2-3	-	CSPYQGDTQYF
TRBV14	TRBJ2-1	once	CASSPEGLSPRNEQFF
TRBV7-3	TRBJ1-1	once	CASSFSPVNTEAFF
TRBV7-8	TRBJ1-2	-	CASSPDFYGYTF
TRBV15	TRBJ2-7	-	CATSRDLGAYEQYF
TRBV19	TRBJ2-2	-	CASSRQNTGELFF
TRBV7-9	TRBJ1-2	-	CASSRTGDGYTF
TRBV7-9	TRBJ1-2	once	CASSFPTGVNYGYTF
TRBV5-1	TRBJ2-7	-	CASSYTRGSSYEQYF
TRBV6-5	TRBJ2-1	-	CASSYTLAGGRDEQFF
TRBV2	TRBJ1-2	-	CASSRGPNYGYTF
TRBV1	TRBJ2-3	-	CTYAGGRFADTQYF
TRBV3-1/TRBV3-2	TRBJ1-3	-	CASSPQGRVGNTIYF
TRBV2	TRBJ1-1	-	CASKTLTAPMGTEAFF
TRBV28	TRBJ1-5	-	CASNNPPGQPQHF
TRBV6-6	TRBJ1-5	-	CASSTGQGIQPQHF
TRBV7-9	TRBJ1-5	-	CASSLTQGVGDQPQHF
TRBV6-5	TRBJ2-7	-	CASSYSRSGSSYEQYF
TRBV24-1	TRBJ2-5	-	CATSARGQETQYF
TRBV25-1	TRBJ2-1	-	CASSELVGETYNEQFF
TRBV2	TRBJ2-1	-	CASTPLGTSSSEQFF
TRBV5-5	TRBJ1-2	-	CASSLLPGQQYGYTF
TRBV4-1	TRBJ1-4	once	CASSHLGQINEKLFF
TRBV5-1	TRBJ1-2	-	CASSREITDRVSGYTF
TRBV5-1	TRBJ1-5	-	CASSSLTGLGPQHF
TRBV5-5	TRBJ1-4	-	CASSSPLTGYEKLFF
TRBV2	TRBJ1-1	-	CASSEASGEVPEAFF
TRBV7-2	TRBJ1-1	-	CASSSLAGISEAFF
TRBV9	TRBJ2-1	-	CASSVASSSYNEQFF
TRBV3-1/TRBV3-2	TRBJ1-3	-	CASSNRIRGDTIYF
TRBV6-5	TRBJ1-1	-	CASTPRGRTEAFF
TRBV5-1	TRBJ2-7	-	CASSSTGLAYEQYF